A selection of T cell receptor beta chains follows, all from one sample in a study of cytomegalovirus exposure and HLA in healthy donors. Clones were read by immunoSEQ multiplex PCR, and TCRdb kept only the in-frame ones, dropping some. The data hold about 360,000 clones, with 70% to 90% observed a single time. Sequenced: PBMCs. These receptor sequences come from a woman younger than 35 in good health and CMV-seronegative. CDR3s include the opening cysteine and the closing phenylalanine or tryptophan. The D gene is left open where the match is weak. A clone size is listed for some rows: how often the clone was seen (once, few, many), or a class if it is expanded.

TRBV1	-	-	TRBJ2-1	CTSSAPEDSGSGRDEQFF	TGCACCAGCAGCGCCCCCGAAGATAGCGGGAGTGGGAGGGATGAGCAGTTCTTC
TRBV28	-	-	TRBJ1-2	CASSPYRRGTNYGYTF	TGTGCCAGCAGCCCATATAGGCGGGGGACTAACTATGGCTACACCTTC
TRBV6-6	-	TRBD1	TRBJ2-1	CASSDRVDEQFF	TGTGCCAGCAGTGACAGGGTCGATGAGCAGTTCTTC
TRBV7-9	-	TRBD1	TRBJ2-3	CASSLAGDRGIDTQYF	TGTGCCAGCAGCTTAGCGGGGGACAGGGGGATAGATACGCAGTATTTT
TRBV4-2	few	-	TRBJ2-7	CASSQGASYEQYF	TGTGCCAGCAGCCAAGGGGCCTCCTACGAGCAGTACTTC
TRBV28	few	TRBD1	TRBJ1-5	CASSSTAGGFGNQPQHF	TGTGCCAGCAGTTCGACTGCAGGGGGGTTTGGCAATCAGCCCCAGCATTTT
TRBV7-7	-	-	TRBJ2-5	CASSPDRYQETQYF	TGTGCCAGCAGCCCCGACAGATACCAAGAGACCCAGTACTTC
TRBV4-2	-	-	TRBJ2-4	CASSQEPTSSQNIQYF	TGTGCCAGCAGCCAAGAGCCTACCTCGAGTCAAAACATTCAGTACTTC
TRBV19	-	TRBD2	TRBJ2-7	CASSMTSAYEQYF	TGTGCCAGTAGTATGACTAGCGCTTACGAGCAGTACTTC
TRBV28	-	TRBD1	TRBJ1-3	CASSQTGAGNTIYF	TGTGCCAGCAGTCAGACAGGGGCTGGAAACACCATATATTTT
TRBV27	-	-	TRBJ1-5	CASSLGQSNQPQHF	TGTGCCAGCAGTTTGGGGCAGAGCAATCAGCCCCAGCATTTT
TRBV18	-	-	TRBJ1-2	CASSPYSDFYGYTF	TGTGCCAGCTCACCCTACTCGGACTTCTATGGCTACACCTTC
TRBV29-1	-	-	TRBJ2-7	CSSLNSGEQYF	TGCAGCTCATTAAATTCCGGCGAGCAGTACTTC
TRBV28	few	-	TRBJ2-7	CALQVNYEQYF	TGTGCCCTGCAGGTAAACTACGAGCAGTACTTC
TRBV11-2	-	TRBD2	TRBJ2-1	CASSPGTIYNEQFF	TGTGCCAGCAGCCCTGGGACTATTTACAATGAGCAGTTCTTC
TRBV7-9	-	-	TRBJ2-7	CASSHDSFSYEQYF	TGTGCCAGCAGTCATGACTCGTTCTCCTACGAGCAGTACTTC
TRBV9	few	-	TRBJ2-2	CASTDTGGIGGELFF	TGTGCCAGCACCGATACAGGAGGGATCGGCGGGGAGCTGTTTTTT
TRBV18	few	TRBD1	TRBJ2-7	CASSQPGQVVYEQYF	TGTGCCAGCTCACAACCGGGACAGGTGGTATACGAGCAGTACTTC
TRBV7-9	-	-	TRBJ2-1	CASSRNEQFF	TGTGCCAGCAGCCGCAATGAGCAGTTCTTC
TRBV30	-	-	TRBJ1-2	CAWNIRDRRRGGYTF	TGTGCCTGGAATATAAGGGACCGTCGGAGGGGTGGCTACACCTTC
TRBV9	-	TRBD2	TRBJ2-1	CASSSQLAGDGTYNEQFF	TGTGCCAGCAGCTCCCAACTAGCGGGAGATGGCACCTACAATGAGCAGTTCTTC
TRBV9	-	TRBD2	TRBJ2-7	CASSVSGGPTYEQYF	TGTGCCAGCAGCGTATCGGGAGGCCCAACCTACGAGCAGTACTTC
TRBV14	-	-	TRBJ2-4	CASSQGLARKNIQYF	TGTGCCAGCAGCCAAGGACTCGCGAGAAAAAACATTCAGTACTTC
TRBV5-4	-	-	TRBJ2-5	CASSGGDTGQETQYF	TGTGCCAGCAGCGGAGGGGATACGGGCCAAGAGACCCAGTACTTC
TRBV18	-	-	TRBJ1-5	CASSSDRNQPQHF	TGTGCCAGCTCATCCGACAGGAATCAGCCCCAGCATTTT
TRBV7-6	-	-	TRBJ2-6	CASSPWPATGANVLTF	TGTGCCAGCAGCCCGTGGCCCGCCACTGGGGCCAACGTCCTGACTTTC
TRBV28	-	-	TRBJ1-2	CASSLVGEEGYTF	TGTGCCAGCAGTTTAGTAGGGGAAGAAGGCTACACCTTC
TRBV7-2	-	-	TRBJ2-1	CASSSDNEQFF	TGTGCCAGCAGCTCAGACAATGAGCAGTTCTTC